Listed below are T cell receptor beta chains from one sample, sequenced in a study of cytomegalovirus exposure and HLA in healthy donors. The table came from immunoSEQ multiplex PCR; TCRdb's copy has only in-frame clones and leaves some out. The data contain about 190,000 clones, around 80% of them singletons. The sequenced sample was PBMCs. The receptors derive from a man aged 18 to 30 in good health and CMV-seronegative. The CDR3 runs from the conserved cysteine through the conserved F or W. A D gene is named only where the DNA matches it firmly. Clone size, where shown, is once, few, many, or a class for clones that have expanded.

clone size,V gene,J gene,D gene,CDR3 protein,CDR3 DNA
once,TRBV19,TRBJ2-1,-,CASSMGLSSYNEQFF,TGTGCCAGTAGTATGGGACTGAGCTCCTACAATGAGCAGTTCTTC
-,TRBV9,TRBJ1-1,-,CASSARGGRTEAFF,TGTGCCAGCAGCGCCCGAGGGGGTAGAACTGAAGCTTTCTTT
few,TRBV28,TRBJ2-5,TRBD2,CASSSPASGSFGETQYF,TGTGCCAGCAGTTCGCCAGCTAGCGGGAGTTTCGGAGAGACCCAGTACTTC
-,TRBV7-9,TRBJ1-1,TRBD1,CSSSSLDRLNTEAFF,TGTTCCAGCAGCTCGCTGGACAGGCTGAACACTGAAGCTTTCTTT
-,TRBV10-3,TRBJ2-7,TRBD2,CAIRPDSGGVFEQYF,TGTGCCATCAGGCCGGATAGCGGGGGGGTGTTCGAGCAGTACTTC
-,TRBV6-6,TRBJ2-7,-,CASHQGRVMDEQYF,TGTGCTTCCCATCAGGGGAGGGTTATGGACGAGCAGTACTTC
-,TRBV6-7,TRBJ2-7,TRBD1,CASSYSRDRGRDPYEQYF,TGTGCCAGCAGTTACTCGAGGGACAGGGGGCGCGACCCCTACGAGCAGTACTTC
once,TRBV10-3,TRBJ2-5,TRBD2,CAIGLGGETQYF,TGTGCCATCGGGTTGGGAGGGGAGACCCAGTACTTC
-,TRBV19,TRBJ2-3,-,CASSPEGVSTDTQYF,TGTGCCAGTAGTCCCGAGGGTGTGAGCACAGATACGCAGTATTTT
-,TRBV4-3,TRBJ2-7,-,CASSHLVADSYEQYF,TGCGCCAGCAGCCACCTGGTAGCGGACTCCTACGAGCAGTACTTC
once,TRBV9,TRBJ1-1,TRBD1,CASSVVPGTGGNTEAFF,TGTGCCAGCAGCGTAGTGCCCGGGACAGGGGGTAACACTGAAGCTTTCTTT
-,TRBV11-2,TRBJ2-7,TRBD2,CASSSLAGDVNEQYF,TGTGCCAGCAGTTCCCTGGCGGGAGACGTAAACGAGCAGTACTTC
few,TRBV28,TRBJ2-7,TRBD1,CATSGGGYEQYF,TGTGCCACCTCAGGGGGCGGGTACGAGCAGTACTTC
few,TRBV5-4,TRBJ1-2,TRBD1,CASSKTGTAYGYTF,TGTGCCAGCAGCAAAACCGGGACAGCCTATGGCTACACCTTC
-,TRBV6-4,TRBJ1-6,TRBD1,CASSKIIDRDRDSPLHF,TGTGCCAGCAGTAAAATTATTGATAGGGACAGGGATTCCCCCCTCCACTTT
-,TRBV16,TRBJ1-3,-,CASSQSDSEESSGNTIYF,TGTGCCAGCAGCCAATCCGACAGTGAGGAAAGCTCTGGAAACACCATATATTTT
-,TRBV27,TRBJ1-4,-,CASSNQGSTNEKLFF,TGTGCCAGCAGTAATCAGGGTTCGACTAATGAAAAACTGTTTTTT
-,TRBV7-8,TRBJ1-1,TRBD1,CASSLADLTGEGYTEAFF,TGTGCCAGCAGCTTAGCGGACCTTACAGGGGAAGGGTACACTGAAGCTTTCTTT
-,TRBV16,TRBJ1-2,TRBD1,CASSLRQGHGYTF,TGTGCCAGCAGCCTGCGACAGGGCCATGGCTACACCTTC
-,TRBV9,TRBJ2-5,TRBD2,CASSTPRMTSGGYQETQYF,TGTGCCAGCAGCACTCCAAGGATGACTAGCGGGGGGTACCAAGAGACCCAGTACTTC
-,TRBV15,TRBJ2-2,-,CATGGTFNTGELFF,TGTGCCACCGGGGGGACTTTCAACACCGGGGAGCTGTTTTTT
-,TRBV27,TRBJ2-7,TRBD1,CASSLGRGRFGEQYF,TGTGCCAGCAGTTTAGGTAGGGGGCGGTTTGGCGAGCAGTACTTC
few,TRBV27,TRBJ2-7,TRBD1,CASSYLYRGEQYF,TGTGCCAGCAGTTACCTATACAGGGGCGAGCAGTACTTC
few,TRBV7-8,TRBJ2-7,TRBD2,CASSPAGAMLNYEQYF,TGTGCCAGCAGCCCCGCGGGAGCAATGCTCAACTACGAGCAGTACTTC
-,TRBV27,TRBJ2-3,-,CASSDGVVASDTQYF,TGTGCCAGCAGCGATGGGGTGGTAGCGTCAGATACGCAGTATTTT
-,TRBV5-4,TRBJ2-7,TRBD2,CASSSGPGGGSYEQYF,TGTGCCAGCAGCTCCGGGCCGGGCGGGGGCTCCTACGAGCAGTACTTC
-,TRBV6-6,TRBJ1-1,-,CASSQEESTEAFF,TGTGCCAGCAGTCAGGAGGAAAGCACTGAAGCTTTCTTT
-,TRBV19,TRBJ1-6,-,CASRENPGSYNSPLHF,TGTGCCAGTAGGGAGAACCCGGGATCTTATAATTCACCCCTCCACTTT
-,TRBV7-9,TRBJ2-1,TRBD1,CASSLEGGKQFF,TGTGCCAGCAGCTTAGAAGGGGGCAAGCAGTTCTTC
-,TRBV14,TRBJ1-6,-,CASSQVRAGNSPLHF,TGTGCCAGCAGCCAAGTCAGGGCAGGAAATTCACCCCTCCACTTT
-,TRBV4-3,TRBJ2-2,TRBD2,CASSQGTSGGAGGELFF,TGCGCCAGCAGCCAAGGGACTAGCGGGGGGGCGGGCGGGGAGCTGTTTTTT
-,TRBV30,TRBJ2-5,-,CAWVIEAESFKETQYF,TGTGCCTGGGTCATAGAAGCGGAGAGTTTTAAAGAGACCCAGTACTTC
-,TRBV19,TRBJ1-1,-,CASINTEQNTEAFF,TGTGCCAGTATTAATACCGAACAAAACACTGAAGCTTTCTTT
-,TRBV9,TRBJ1-3,TRBD1,CASIVTGGFGNTIYF,TGTGCCAGCATCGTGACAGGGGGCTTTGGAAACACCATATATTTT
-,TRBV30,TRBJ2-5,TRBD2,CAWSRASGLETQYF,TGTGCCTGGAGTAGGGCTAGCGGGCTGGAGACCCAGTACTTC
-,TRBV5-6,TRBJ1-6,-,CASSQIAPSSYNSPLHF,TGTGCCAGCAGCCAAATCGCCCCTAGCTCCTATAATTCACCCCTCCACTTT
-,TRBV14,TRBJ1-4,-,CASSQPGVWEKLFF,TGTGCCAGCAGCCAACCAGGGGTTTGGGAAAAACTGTTTTTT
-,TRBV19,TRBJ2-7,-,CASSRVQGTYEQYF,TGTGCCAGTAGTAGGGTACAGGGCACCTACGAGCAGTACTTC
-,TRBV7-2,TRBJ2-1,TRBD2,CASSPGSPGGPRSEQFF,TGTGCCAGCAGCCCCGGTTCTCCGGGAGGGCCAAGGAGTGAGCAGTTCTTC